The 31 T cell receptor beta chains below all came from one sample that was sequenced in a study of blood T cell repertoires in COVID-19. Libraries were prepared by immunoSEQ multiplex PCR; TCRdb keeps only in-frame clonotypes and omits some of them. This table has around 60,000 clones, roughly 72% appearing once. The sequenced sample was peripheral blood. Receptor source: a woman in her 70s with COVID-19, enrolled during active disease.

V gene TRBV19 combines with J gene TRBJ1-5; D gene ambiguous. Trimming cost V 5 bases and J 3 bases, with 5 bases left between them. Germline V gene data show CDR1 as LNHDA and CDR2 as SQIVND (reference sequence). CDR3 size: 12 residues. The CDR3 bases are TGTGCCAGTAGTTTCCTCAATCAGCCCCAGCATTTT. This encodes CASSFLNQPQHF.

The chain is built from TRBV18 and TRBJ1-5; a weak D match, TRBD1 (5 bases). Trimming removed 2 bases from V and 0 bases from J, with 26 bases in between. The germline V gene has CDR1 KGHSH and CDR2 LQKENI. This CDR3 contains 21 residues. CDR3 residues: CASSPIRGVPSNSNSNQPQHF. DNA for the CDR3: TGTGCCAGCTCACCAATTCGGGGGGTGCCCTCAAATTCCAATAGCAATCAGCCCCAGCATTTT.

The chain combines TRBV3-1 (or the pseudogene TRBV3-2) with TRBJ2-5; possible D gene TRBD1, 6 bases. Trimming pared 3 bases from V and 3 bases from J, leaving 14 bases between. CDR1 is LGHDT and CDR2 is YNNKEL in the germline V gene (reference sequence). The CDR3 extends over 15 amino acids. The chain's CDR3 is CASSQGITGKETQYF. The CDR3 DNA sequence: TGTGCCAGCAGCCAGGGGATAACAGGGAAAGAGACCCAGTACTTC.

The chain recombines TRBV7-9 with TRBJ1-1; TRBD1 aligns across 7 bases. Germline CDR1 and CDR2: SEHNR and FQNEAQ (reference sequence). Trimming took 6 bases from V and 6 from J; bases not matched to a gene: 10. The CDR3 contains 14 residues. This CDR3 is CASSFDRVGAEAFF. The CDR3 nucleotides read TGTGCCAGCAGTTTCGACAGGGTGGGCGCTGAAGCTTTCTTT.

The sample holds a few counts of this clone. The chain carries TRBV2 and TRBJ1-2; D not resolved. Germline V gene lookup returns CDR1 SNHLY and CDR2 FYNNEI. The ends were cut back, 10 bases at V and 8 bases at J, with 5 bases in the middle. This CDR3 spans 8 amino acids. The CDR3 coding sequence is TGTGCCACACAGGGCTACACCTTC. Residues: CATQGYTF.

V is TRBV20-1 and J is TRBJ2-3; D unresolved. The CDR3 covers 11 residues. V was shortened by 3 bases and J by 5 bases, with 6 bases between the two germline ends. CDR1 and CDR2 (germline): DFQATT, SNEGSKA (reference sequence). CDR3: CSASSQDTQYF. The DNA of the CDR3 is TGCAGTGCTAGCAGTCAAGATACGCAGTATTTT.

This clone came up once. The CDR3 here is CASSGTGGVYGYTF. For the CDR3, the DNA is TGTGCCAGCAGCGGGACAGGGGGCGTCTATGGCTACACCTTC. The chain is built from TRBV6-5 and TRBJ1-2; 12 bases match TRBD1. The germline CDR1 and CDR2 sequences are MNHEY and SVGAGI. The CDR3 contains 14 residues. V was pared by 6 bases and J by 4 bases, with 3 bases of the junction left unmatched.

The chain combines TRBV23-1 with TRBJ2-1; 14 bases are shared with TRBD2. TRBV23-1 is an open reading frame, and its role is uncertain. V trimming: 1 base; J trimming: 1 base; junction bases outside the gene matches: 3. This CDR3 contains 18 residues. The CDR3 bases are TGCGCCAGCAGTCAATTGACTAGCGGGGGGGCATCCTACAATGAGCAGTTCTTC. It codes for CASSQLTSGGASYNEQFF.

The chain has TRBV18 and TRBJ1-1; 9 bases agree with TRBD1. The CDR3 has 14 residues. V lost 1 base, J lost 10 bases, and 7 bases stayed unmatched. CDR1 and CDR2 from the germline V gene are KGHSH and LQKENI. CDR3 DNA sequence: TGTGCCAGCTCACCACTACAGGGGGCAGGAGTAGCTTTCTTT. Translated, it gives CASSPLQGAGVAFF.

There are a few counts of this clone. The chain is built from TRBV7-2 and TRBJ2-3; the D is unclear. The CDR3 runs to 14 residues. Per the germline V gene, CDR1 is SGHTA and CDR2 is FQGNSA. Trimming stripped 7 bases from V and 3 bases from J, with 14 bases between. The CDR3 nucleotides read TGTGCCAGCACCGAGGCTTCGTGGACAGATACGCAGTATTTT. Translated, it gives CASTEASWTDTQYF.

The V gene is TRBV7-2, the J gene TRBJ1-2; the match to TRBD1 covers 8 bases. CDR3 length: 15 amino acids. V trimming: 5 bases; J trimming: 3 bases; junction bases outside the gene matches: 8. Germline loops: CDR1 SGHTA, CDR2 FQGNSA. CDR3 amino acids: CASSANGQGDYGYTF. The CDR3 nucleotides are TGTGCCAGCAGCGCTAATGGACAGGGAGACTATGGCTACACCTTC.

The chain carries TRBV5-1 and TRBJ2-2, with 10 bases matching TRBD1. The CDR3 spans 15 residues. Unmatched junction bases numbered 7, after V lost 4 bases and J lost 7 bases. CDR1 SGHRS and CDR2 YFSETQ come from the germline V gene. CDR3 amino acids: CASSEGQGRIGELFF. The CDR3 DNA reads TGCGCCAGCAGCGAGGGACAGGGGAGGATCGGGGAGCTGTTTTTT.

CDR3 DNA: TGCGCCAGCAGCTCGAAGGGGGACGGCTACGAGCAGTACTTC. This sequence encodes CASSSKGDGYEQYF. The J gene is TRBJ2-7, the V gene TRBV5-1; a possible D gene is TRBD1 (6 bases). Germline CDR1 reads SGHRS; CDR2 reads YFSETQ. The CDR3 has 14 amino acids. Between the trimmed V and J ends, which lost 3 bases and 3 bases, there was a span of 13 bases.

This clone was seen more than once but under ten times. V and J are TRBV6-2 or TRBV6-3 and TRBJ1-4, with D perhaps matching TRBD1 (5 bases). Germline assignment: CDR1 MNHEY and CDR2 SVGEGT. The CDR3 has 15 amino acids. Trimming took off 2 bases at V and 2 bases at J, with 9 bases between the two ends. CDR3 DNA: TGTGCCAGCAGTTACAAGGGACTGACTAATGAAAAACTGTTTTTT. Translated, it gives CASSYKGLTNEKLFF.

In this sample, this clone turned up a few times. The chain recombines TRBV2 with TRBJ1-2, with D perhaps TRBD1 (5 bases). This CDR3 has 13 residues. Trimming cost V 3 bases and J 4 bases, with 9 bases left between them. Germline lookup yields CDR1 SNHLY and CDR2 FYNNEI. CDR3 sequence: CASSDMGGYGYTF. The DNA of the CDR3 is TGTGCCAGCAGTGACATGGGGGGCTATGGCTACACCTTC. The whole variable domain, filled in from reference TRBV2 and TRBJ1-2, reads EPEVTQTPSHQVTQMGQEVILRCVPISNHLYFYWYRQILGQKVEFLVSFYNNEISEKSEIFDDQFSVERPDGSNFTLKIRSTKLEDSAMYFCASSDMGGYGYTFGSGTRLTVV.

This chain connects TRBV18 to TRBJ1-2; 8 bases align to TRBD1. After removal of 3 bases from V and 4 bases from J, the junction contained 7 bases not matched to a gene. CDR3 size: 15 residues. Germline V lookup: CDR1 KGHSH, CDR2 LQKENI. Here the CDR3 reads CASSPGQGEGYGYTF. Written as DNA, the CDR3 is TGTGCCAGCTCACCCGGACAGGGTGAGGGCTATGGCTACACCTTC.

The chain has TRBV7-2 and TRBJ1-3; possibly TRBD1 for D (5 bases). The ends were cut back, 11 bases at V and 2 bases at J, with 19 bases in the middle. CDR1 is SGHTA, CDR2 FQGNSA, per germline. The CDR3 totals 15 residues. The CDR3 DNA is TGTGCCTCCGTCGGGGGGAATTGGGCTGGAAACACCATATATTTT. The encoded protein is CASVGGNWAGNTIYF.

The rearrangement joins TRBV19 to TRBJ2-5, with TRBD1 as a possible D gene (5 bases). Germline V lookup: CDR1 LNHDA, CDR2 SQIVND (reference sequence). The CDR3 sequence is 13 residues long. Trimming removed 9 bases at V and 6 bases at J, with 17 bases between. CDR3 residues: CASRPPGIKTQYF. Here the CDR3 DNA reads TGTGCCAGCCGCCCCCCAGGGATAAAGACCCAGTACTTC.

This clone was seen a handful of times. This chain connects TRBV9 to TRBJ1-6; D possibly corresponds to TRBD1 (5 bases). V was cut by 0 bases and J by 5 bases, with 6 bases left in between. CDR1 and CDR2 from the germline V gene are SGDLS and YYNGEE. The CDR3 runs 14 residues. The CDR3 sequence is CASSVGRDNSPLHF. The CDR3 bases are TGTGCCAGCAGCGTAGGCAGGGATAATTCACCCCTCCACTTT. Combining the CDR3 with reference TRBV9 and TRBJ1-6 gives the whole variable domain DSGVTQTPKHLITATGQRVTLRCSPRSGDLSVYWYQQSLDQGLQFLIQYYNGEERAKGNILERFSAQQFPDLHSELNLSSLELGDSALYFCASSVGRDNSPLHFGNGTRLTVT.

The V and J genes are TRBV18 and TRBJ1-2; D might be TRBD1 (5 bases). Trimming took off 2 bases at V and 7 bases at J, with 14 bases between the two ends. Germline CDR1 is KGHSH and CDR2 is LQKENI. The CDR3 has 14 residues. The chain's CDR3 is CASSPSGGVGGYTF. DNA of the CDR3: TGTGCCAGCTCACCATCCGGGGGGGTAGGTGGCTACACCTTC.

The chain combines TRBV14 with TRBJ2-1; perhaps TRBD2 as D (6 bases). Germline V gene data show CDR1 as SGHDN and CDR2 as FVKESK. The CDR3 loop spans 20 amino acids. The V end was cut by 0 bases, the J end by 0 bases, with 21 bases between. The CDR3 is CASSQDRGSVRRSSYNEQFF. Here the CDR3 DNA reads TGTGCCAGCAGCCAAGATCGGGGGAGCGTGAGGAGGAGCTCCTACAATGAGCAGTTCTTC. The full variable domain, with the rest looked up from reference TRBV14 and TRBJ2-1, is EAGVTQFPSHSVIEKGQTVTLRCDPISGHDNLYWYRRVMGKEIKFLLHFVKESKQDESGMPNNRFLAERTGGTYSTLKVQPAELEDSGVYFCASSQDRGSVRRSSYNEQFFGPGTRLTVL.

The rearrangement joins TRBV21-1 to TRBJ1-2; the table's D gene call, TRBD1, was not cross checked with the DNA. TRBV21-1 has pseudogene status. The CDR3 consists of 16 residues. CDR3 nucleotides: TGTGCCAGCAGCAAAGTGACCGGACAGGGCCCCTATGGCTACACCTTC. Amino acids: CASSKVTGQGPYGYTF.

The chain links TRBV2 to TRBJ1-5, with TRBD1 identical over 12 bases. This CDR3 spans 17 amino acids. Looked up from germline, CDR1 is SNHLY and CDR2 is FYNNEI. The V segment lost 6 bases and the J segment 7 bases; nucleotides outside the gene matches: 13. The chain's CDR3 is CASSALPGQGAGQPQHF. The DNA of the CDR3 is TGTGCCAGCAGCGCCCTTCCGGGACAGGGGGCCGGGCAGCCCCAGCATTTT.

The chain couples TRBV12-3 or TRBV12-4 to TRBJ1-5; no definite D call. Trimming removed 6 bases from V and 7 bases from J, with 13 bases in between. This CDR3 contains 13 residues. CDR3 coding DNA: TGTGCCAGCAGCCTCGTGGGCCTACAGCCCCAGCATTTT. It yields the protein CASSLVGLQPQHF.

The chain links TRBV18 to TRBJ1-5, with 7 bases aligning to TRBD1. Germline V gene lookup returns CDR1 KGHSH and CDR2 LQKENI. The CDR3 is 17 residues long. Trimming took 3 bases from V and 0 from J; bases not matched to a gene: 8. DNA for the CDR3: TGTGCCAGCTCACCCCAAGGGACAGCTTATAGCAATCAGCCCCAGCATTTT. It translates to CASSPQGTAYSNQPQHF.

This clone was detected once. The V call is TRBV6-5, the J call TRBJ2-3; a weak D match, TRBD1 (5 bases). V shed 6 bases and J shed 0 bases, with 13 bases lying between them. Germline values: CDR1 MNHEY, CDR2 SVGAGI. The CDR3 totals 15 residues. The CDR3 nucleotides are TGTGCCAGCAGCTCCCTCCAGGGCAGCACAGATACGCAGTATTTT. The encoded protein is CASSSLQGSTDTQYF.

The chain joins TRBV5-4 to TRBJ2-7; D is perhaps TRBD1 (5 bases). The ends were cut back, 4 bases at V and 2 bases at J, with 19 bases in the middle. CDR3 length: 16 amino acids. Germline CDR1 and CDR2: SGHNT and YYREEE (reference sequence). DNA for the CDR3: TGTGCCAGCAGCCCGGCCGGCCGACAGACCGCCTACGAGCAGTACTTC. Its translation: CASSPAGRQTAYEQYF.

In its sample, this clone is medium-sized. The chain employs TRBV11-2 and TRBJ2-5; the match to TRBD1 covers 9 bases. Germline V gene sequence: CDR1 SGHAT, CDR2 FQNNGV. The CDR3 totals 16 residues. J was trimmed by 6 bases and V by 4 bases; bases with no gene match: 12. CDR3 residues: CASSSQGWDRDKTQYF. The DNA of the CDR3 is TGTGCCAGCAGCTCCCAGGGGTGGGACAGGGATAAGACCCAGTACTTC.

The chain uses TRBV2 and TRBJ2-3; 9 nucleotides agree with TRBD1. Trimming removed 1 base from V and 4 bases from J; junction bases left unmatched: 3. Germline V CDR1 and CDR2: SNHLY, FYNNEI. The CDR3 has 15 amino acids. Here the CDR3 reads CASSEGGQGPDTQYF. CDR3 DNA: TGTGCCAGCAGTGAAGGGGGACAGGGCCCAGATACGCAGTATTTT.

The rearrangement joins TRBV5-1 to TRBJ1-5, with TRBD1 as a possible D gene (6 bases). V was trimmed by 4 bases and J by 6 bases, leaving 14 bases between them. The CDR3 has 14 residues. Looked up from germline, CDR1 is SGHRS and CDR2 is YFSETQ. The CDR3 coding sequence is TGCGCCAGCAGCCTAGGGGGGGAAGGTCAGCCCCAGCATTTT. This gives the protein CASSLGGEGQPQHF.

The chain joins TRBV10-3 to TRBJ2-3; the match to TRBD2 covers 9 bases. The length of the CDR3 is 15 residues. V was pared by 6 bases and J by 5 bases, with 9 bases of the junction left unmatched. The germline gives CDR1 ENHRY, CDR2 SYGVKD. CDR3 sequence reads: CAISPQAGGKDTQYF. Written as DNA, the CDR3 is TGTGCCATCAGCCCCCAGGCGGGGGGGAAAGATACGCAGTATTTT.